This T cell receptor beta chain was identified during a study of cytomegalovirus exposure and HLA in healthy donors. Whole-study context: The 120 or so validation repertoires and the approximately 630 first-cohort repertoires shared a platform, a later analysis reported.

General observations from the study: TCR clusters originating in the first cohort tended to co-occur in the 110 or so validation repertoires, according to a later analysis. Reports credit the classifier with highly specific, highly sensitive diagnosis of cytomegalovirus status.

With regard to this clone: Antigen: not known.

In germline, CDR1 is SGHTA, CDR2 FQGNSA. The CDR3 is made up of 14 amino acids. V dropped 1 base and J dropped 7 bases, with 11 bases sitting between them. An approximately 120-subject validation cohort, separate from the 666-subject first cohort, supplied the donors. The method was immunoSEQ multiplex PCR; TCRdb's version includes in-frame clones alone and lacks a portion of them. The sample carries 150,000 to 200,000 clones, 84% recorded once. The genes are TRBV7-2 and TRBJ1-5; D may be TRBD1 (5 bases). This receptor was obtained from a man between 18 and 35 years old in good health and CMV-seropositive. The sequencing sample was made of PBMCs. CDR3 nucleotides: TGTGCCAGCAGCTTAGTGACAGTCGCACAGCCCCAGCATTTT. Amino acid sequence: CASSLVTVAQPQHF.